This TCR beta chain was identified during a study of somatic mutations in cytotoxic T cells in rheumatoid arthritis (TCRdb year 2017). Background for the entire study: Peripheral blood (30 ml EDTA) was collected from patients immediately after diagnosis and before any treatment began. Median age was essentially the same in the patient group and the control group. The study asked whether expanded CD8+ T-cell clones in newly diagnosed, untreated rheumatoid arthritis carry somatic mutations, and used TCRB deep sequencing to characterize clonality. A FACSAria II or Sony SH800 was used to flow-sort some V beta antibody-stained T-cell populations at nearly 100% purity, and TCRB sequencing was also done on sorted V beta1+ cells. For 60 or so rheumatoid arthritis patients and 20 healthy controls, TCRB deep sequencing was carried out.

The research as a whole found: There was no significant difference in CD8+ T-cell clonality between rheumatoid arthritis patients and age-matched healthy controls. The slight TRBV07 underrepresentation in patients was not adjusted for multiple comparisons. The antigen targets of the expanded CD8+ clones were unknown, and absence from virus-specific databases did not rule out viral specificity. In about an eighth of the roughly 60 patients, more than 20% of CD8+ cells belonged to the largest CD8+ clone, while several identical CD8+ TCRB sequences were shared between blood and synovial fluid. An increase of CD8+ clonality with age was seen in patients (Spearman r ~ 0.47) but not in healthy controls.

The immunoSEQ assay was applied to genomic DNA for TCRB CDR3 sequencing. As for how the authors treated the data: Patient CD8+ clones larger than 1% were compared against published virus-specific TCRB sequences, and only a few matched. Analyses were restricted to productive TCRB rearrangements. Clonality was calculated as a Shannon entropy-based productive clonality index, and a clone was defined by a unique TCRB CDR3 sequence. To calculate repertoire overlap between two samples, the template counts of each clone were considered relative to each sample's total templates. V-gene usage measured by flow cytometry correlated with TCRB sequencing V-gene usage, with a Spearman r of less than 0.65. TCRdb retrieved this table from immuneACCESS and kept in-frame rearrangements only. Not all clones are present; in checked studies, unresolved V genes account for under half, and no reason is known for the remainder. Clonal size and the V and J genes are those of that table, whereas D and trimming came from the DNA. The sample has roughly 9,300 clones on record, around nine tenths of them singletons. 14% of the sample is taken by the ten largest.

Per the germline V gene, WSHSY is the CDR1 and SAAADI is the CDR2. The CDR3 has 14 amino acids, counting the end cysteine and phenylalanine. Only CDR3 DNA remains: 42 bases, in frame from the first base. V and J are truncated by 8 bases and 4 bases respectively, leaving an intervening sequence of 17 bases. In the case of this clone: Its binding antigen is unknown. Base qualities are missing; no much larger clone stands one base away.

CD4+ and CD8+ cells were isolated by positive magnetic bead selection on an AutoMACS, and purity was checked by flow cytometry. A TCR V beta antibody panel was used in flow cytometry to screen first for clonal expansions, which were then characterized by TCRB deep sequencing of sorted CD8+ fractions. Ficoll-Paque PLUS density gradient separation was used to isolate peripheral blood mononuclear cells. Using Nucleospin Tissue or Tissue XS kits, DNA was extracted from CD4-enriched, CD8-enriched or PBMC samples, with quantification by a Qubit 2.0 fluorometer. The source material was CD8+ T cells sorted from blood. The chain is encoded by TRBV10-2 joined to TRBJ1-1, with TRBD1 tentatively as D gene (5 bases match). The receptor comes from a woman aged 18-29 years with rheumatoid arthritis. The nucleotide sequence is TGCGCCAGCTTAGATGTGGGGGGAGTCACTGAAGCTTTCTTT. This is translated as CASLDVGGVTEAFF.